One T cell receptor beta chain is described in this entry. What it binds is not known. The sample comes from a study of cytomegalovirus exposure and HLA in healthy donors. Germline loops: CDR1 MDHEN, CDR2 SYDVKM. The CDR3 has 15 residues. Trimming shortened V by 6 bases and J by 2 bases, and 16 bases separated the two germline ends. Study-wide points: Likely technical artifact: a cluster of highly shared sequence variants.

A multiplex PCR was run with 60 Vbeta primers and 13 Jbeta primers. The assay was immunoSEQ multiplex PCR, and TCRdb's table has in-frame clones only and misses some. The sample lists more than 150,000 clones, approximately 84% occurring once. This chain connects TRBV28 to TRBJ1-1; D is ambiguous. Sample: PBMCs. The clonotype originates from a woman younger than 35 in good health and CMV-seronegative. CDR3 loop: CASSAAGGLNTEAFF. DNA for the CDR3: TGTGCCAGCAGCGCCGCAGGAGGATTAAACACTGAAGCTTTCTTT. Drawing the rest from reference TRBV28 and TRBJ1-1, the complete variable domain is DVKVTQSSRYLVKRTGEKVFLECVQDMDHENMFWYRQDPGLGLRLIYFSYDVKMKEKGDIPEGYSVSREKKERFSLILESASTNQTSMYLCASSAAGGLNTEAFFGQGTRLTVV.